Listed below are T cell receptor beta chains from one sample, sequenced in a study of T-cell memory formation after mild COVID-19. TCRdb called the 5' RACE reads again in MiXCR, with one record for every CDR3 protein. This table holds 200,000 or so distinct CDR3 sequences, around 15% found once. The sample was PBMCs or a T cell subset sorted from them (not recorded which). The receptor source for this set is an adult woman who had mild COVID-19 (a few samples of this study predate the infection). Cell type and time point are not known. The CDR3 runs from the conserved cysteine through the conserved F or W. The D gene is left open where the match is weak. Not all rows give a size; the values are once, few, many and, for expanded clones, a class.

DNA: TGTGCCAGCAGTTACTCCGAGGGGGCGGGCAATCAGCCCCAGCATTTT
CDR3: CASSYSEGAGNQPQHF
J: TRBJ1-5
D: TRBD1
V: TRBV6-6
size: -

DNA: TGTGCCAGCAGTTACGGGACAGGGTTAACTGAAGCTTTCTTT
CDR3: CASSYGTGLTEAFF
J: TRBJ1-1
D: TRBD1
V: TRBV6-2/TRBV6-3
size: -

DNA: TGTGCCAGCAGGGGATTTAGACAGGGTGGTGGAAACACCATATATTTT
CDR3: CASRGFRQGGGNTIYF
J: TRBJ1-3
D: TRBD1
V: TRBV12-3/TRBV12-4
size: few

DNA: TGTGCCAGCAGTGATGCGGGTCGGCCCCAGCATTTT
CDR3: CASSDAGRPQHF
J: TRBJ1-5
D: -
V: TRBV6-1
size: -

DNA: TGCGCCAGCAGCTTGTCCGGTCAGACGAACACTGAAGCTTTCTTT
CDR3: CASSLSGQTNTEAFF
J: TRBJ1-1
D: -
V: TRBV5-1
size: -

DNA: TGCGCCAGCAGATCCACCAGGGACGTGGGCGAGCAGTACTTC
CDR3: CASRSTRDVGEQYF
J: TRBJ2-7
D: -
V: TRBV5-1
size: -

DNA: TGTGCCAGCAGTTACCGGGGGCCCCACGACGAGCAGTACTTC
CDR3: CASSYRGPHDEQYF
J: TRBJ2-7
D: -
V: TRBV6-5
size: -

DNA: TGCGCCAGCAGCTTGAGGAGCGGGAGGGCTGGCAATGAGCAGTTCTTC
CDR3: CASSLRSGRAGNEQFF
J: TRBJ2-1
D: TRBD2
V: TRBV5-1
size: -

DNA: TGTGCCACCAGTGACCCGGGACAGGCGAACACCGGGGAGCTGTTTTTT
CDR3: CATSDPGQANTGELFF
J: TRBJ2-2
D: TRBD1
V: TRBV24-1
size: few

DNA: TGTGCCAGCAGTCCGGGGACAGGCCCCAATGAGCAGTTCTTC
CDR3: CASSPGTGPNEQFF
J: TRBJ2-1
D: TRBD1
V: TRBV12-3/TRBV12-4
size: few

DNA: TGCAGTGCTTCTCAGGGCTACGAGCAGTACTTC
CDR3: CSASQGYEQYF
J: TRBJ2-7
D: -
V: TRBV20-1
size: few

DNA: TGTGCCACCAGCAGAGAAGGTTTATACGAGCAGTACTTC
CDR3: CATSREGLYEQYF
J: TRBJ2-7
D: -
V: TRBV15
size: -

DNA: TGTGCCAGCAGCGCGTCGGGGGGGTTCTACAATGAGCAGTTCTTC
CDR3: CASSASGGFYNEQFF
J: TRBJ2-1
D: TRBD2
V: TRBV6-1
size: -

DNA: TGTGCCAGCAGGGACAGGGGCTACGAGCAGTACTTC
CDR3: CASRDRGYEQYF
J: TRBJ2-7
D: TRBD1
V: TRBV6-1
size: few

DNA: TGTGCCAGCAGCTCCAGGGACCCCCAAAGGGAGCAGTTCTTC
CDR3: CASSSRDPQREQFF
J: TRBJ2-1
D: -
V: TRBV7-9
size: -

DNA: TGTGCCAGCTCACCGCAACGGGACAGGTCCTACGAGCAGTACTTC
CDR3: CASSPQRDRSYEQYF
J: TRBJ2-7
D: TRBD1
V: TRBV18
size: -

DNA: TGTGCCAGCAGCAGCCTACTAGCGATTAATGAGCAGTTCTTC
CDR3: CASSSLLAINEQFF
J: TRBJ2-1
D: TRBD2
V: TRBV6-5
size: few

DNA: TGTGCCAGCAGTCAGGACAGGACTAGCACAGATACGCAGTATTTT
CDR3: CASSQDRTSTDTQYF
J: TRBJ2-3
D: TRBD1
V: TRBV6-5
size: -

DNA: TGTGCCAGCTCACCAACGACAGGGGGCGGAGAGACCCAGTACTTC
CDR3: CASSPTTGGGETQYF
J: TRBJ2-5
D: TRBD1
V: TRBV18
size: -

DNA: TGCAGTGCCCCATGGCTGAACACTGAAGCTTTCTTT
CDR3: CSAPWLNTEAFF
J: TRBJ1-1
D: -
V: TRBV20-1
size: -

DNA: TGTGCCAGCAGCGCCCTTTGGGGAGATCAGCCCCAGCATTTT
CDR3: CASSALWGDQPQHF
J: TRBJ1-5
D: -
V: TRBV3-1
size: few

DNA: TGTGCCAGCAGTCCAAGTCGGGACAGGGAAGGTTTTTTT
CDR3: CASSPSRDREGFF
J: TRBJ1-4
D: TRBD1
V: TRBV6-6
size: -

DNA: TGTGCCAGCTCACCCCATTCCTACAATGAGCAGTTCTTC
CDR3: CASSPHSYNEQFF
J: TRBJ2-1
D: -
V: TRBV18
size: -

DNA: TGTGCCAGCAGTTCGACAGGGTTTACGAATCAGCCCCAGCATTTT
CDR3: CASSSTGFTNQPQHF
J: TRBJ1-5
D: TRBD1
V: TRBV12-3/TRBV12-4
size: few

DNA: TGCAGTGCTAGGGGGACTAGCGGGACCCTTCAAGAGACCCAGTACTTC
CDR3: CSARGTSGTLQETQYF
J: TRBJ2-5
D: TRBD2
V: TRBV20-1
size: few

DNA: TGCGCCAGCAGAACAGGGTCTAATGTGGTGAACACTGAAGCTTTCTTT
CDR3: CASRTGSNVVNTEAFF
J: TRBJ1-1
D: -
V: TRBV5-1
size: few

DNA: TGTGCCAGCAGCTCGGACAGCCCGTTAGGAGGCTACACCTTC
CDR3: CASSSDSPLGGYTF
J: TRBJ1-2
D: -
V: TRBV7-2
size: -

DNA: TGTGCCAGCAGCCGAAAGCTTAGCGGCAGGGGAACAGATACGCAGTATTTT
CDR3: CASSRKLSGRGTDTQYF
J: TRBJ2-3
D: -
V: TRBV7-9
size: few

DNA: TGTGCCAGCTCTCCGGACAGGATGAACACTGAAGCTTTCTTT
CDR3: CASSPDRMNTEAFF
J: TRBJ1-1
D: TRBD1
V: TRBV18
size: few

DNA: TGTGCCAGCAGCTTAGAAGGGCGCAGGGCCACCGGGGAGCTGTTTTTT
CDR3: CASSLEGRRATGELFF
J: TRBJ2-2
D: -
V: TRBV7-9
size: few

DNA: TGTGCCAGCAGTAGAGGACAAAACAAGAGGGGCTACACCTTC
CDR3: CASSRGQNKRGYTF
J: TRBJ1-2
D: -
V: TRBV2
size: -

DNA: TGTGCCAGCAGCCGACCCCCCTTAGGGGATACGCAGTATTTT
CDR3: CASSRPPLGDTQYF
J: TRBJ2-3
D: -
V: TRBV7-2
size: few

DNA: TGTGCCAGCAGTTTCACCCGGGACAGCATCTATGGCTACACCTTC
CDR3: CASSFTRDSIYGYTF
J: TRBJ1-2
D: TRBD1
V: TRBV12-3/TRBV12-4
size: few

DNA: TGTGCCAGCAGCTTACCTCCGGGGGCAGGGAGTGGGCAGTTCTTC
CDR3: CASSLPPGAGSGQFF
J: TRBJ2-1
D: -
V: TRBV7-2
size: -

DNA: TGTGCCAGCAGCTCCCCCGGGACCAAAAACATTCAGTACTTC
CDR3: CASSSPGTKNIQYF
J: TRBJ2-4
D: -
V: TRBV7-2
size: few

DNA: TGTGCCAGCAGCGGAGGAGCTAGGGTTGGCTACACCTTC
CDR3: CASSGGARVGYTF
J: TRBJ1-2
D: -
V: TRBV11-2
size: once

DNA: TGTGCCAGCTCACAGGGCATGGGTACCTACAATGAGCAGTTCTTC
CDR3: CASSQGMGTYNEQFF
J: TRBJ2-1
D: -
V: TRBV18
size: -

DNA: TGTGCCAGCAGCTTAGTCCCACCAACAGGGGGCAAGGGCAAAAACATTCAGTACTTC
CDR3: CASSLVPPTGGKGKNIQYF
J: TRBJ2-4
D: TRBD1
V: TRBV7-6
size: many

DNA: TGCAGTGCTAGTCGAGTTAACACAGATACGCAGTATTTT
CDR3: CSASRVNTDTQYF
J: TRBJ2-3
D: -
V: TRBV20-1
size: few

DNA: TGTGCCAGCAGCATCCAAGCGGGAGGGCCGTATGAGCAGTTCTTC
CDR3: CASSIQAGGPYEQFF
J: TRBJ2-1
D: TRBD2
V: TRBV7-3
size: -

DNA: TGCAGCGCTGGGACAGCATCTACGGGAAACACCATATATTTT
CDR3: CSAGTASTGNTIYF
J: TRBJ1-3
D: TRBD1
V: TRBV29-1
size: -

DNA: TGCGCCAGCAGCTTGATGGGCACCTTAGATGAGCAGTTCTTC
CDR3: CASSLMGTLDEQFF
J: TRBJ2-1
D: -
V: TRBV5-1
size: many

DNA: TGCGCCAGCAGCCAAGATGTGAGCGGGCGTCACACCTTC
CDR3: CASSQDVSGRHTF
J: TRBJ1-2
D: -
V: TRBV4-3
size: -

DNA: TGTGCCAGCAGTGAGCGGGGTACAGGGGGCTTAGTTCGTGAGCAGTTCTTC
CDR3: CASSERGTGGLVREQFF
J: TRBJ2-1
D: TRBD1
V: TRBV6-1
size: -

DNA: TGCAGTGCTAGAGGGACAGGGGGTAGAGGTACGCAGTATTTT
CDR3: CSARGTGGRGTQYF
J: TRBJ2-3
D: TRBD1
V: TRBV20-1
size: -

DNA: TGTGCCAGCAGTGCGGCGGGGAACACCGGGGAGCTGTTTTTT
CDR3: CASSAAGNTGELFF
J: TRBJ2-2
D: -
V: TRBV7-9
size: many

DNA: TGCGCCAGCAGCCACCCCGTATCTACCGGGGAGCTGTTTTTT
CDR3: CASSHPVSTGELFF
J: TRBJ2-2
D: -
V: TRBV4-1
size: -

DNA: TGTGCCAGCATCCCTTCCCGGGGAAATACGCAGTATTTT
CDR3: CASIPSRGNTQYF
J: TRBJ2-3
D: -
V: TRBV6-2/TRBV6-3
size: -

DNA: TGTGCCAGCTCACCAAAGAGGGGACAGGCAATCGAGACCCAGTACTTC
CDR3: CASSPKRGQAIETQYF
J: TRBJ2-5
D: TRBD1
V: TRBV18
size: few

DNA: TGTGCCAGCAGCTCAAAGGAGTGGGGGGGTTCCTACGAGCAGTACTTC
CDR3: CASSSKEWGGSYEQYF
J: TRBJ2-7
D: TRBD2
V: TRBV7-8
size: few

DNA: TGTGCCAGCAGGCCATCGGGACAGGGCGTTAATTCACCCCTCCACTTT
CDR3: CASRPSGQGVNSPLHF
J: TRBJ1-6
D: TRBD1
V: TRBV11-2
size: -

DNA: TGCAGTGCTAGAGGCCTAGCGGGGAGCTCCTACGAGCAGTACTTC
CDR3: CSARGLAGSSYEQYF
J: TRBJ2-7
D: TRBD2
V: TRBV20-1
size: -

DNA: TGTGCCATCAGTGAACCCCCAGGTTCCTACGAGCAGTACTTC
CDR3: CAISEPPGSYEQYF
J: TRBJ2-7
D: -
V: TRBV10-3
size: few

DNA: TGTGCCAGCAGTGAATTGGGGGGGTTTAGATTCACTGAAGCTTTCTTT
CDR3: CASSELGGFRFTEAFF
J: TRBJ1-1
D: -
V: TRBV6-1
size: -

DNA: TGTGCCAGCAGTTCCTGGGGGCAGGGGAACACTGAAGCTTTCTTT
CDR3: CASSSWGQGNTEAFF
J: TRBJ1-1
D: -
V: TRBV2
size: -

DNA: TGTGCCAGCAGTGGACAGGGTAACACTGAAGCTTTCTTT
CDR3: CASSGQGNTEAFF
J: TRBJ1-1
D: TRBD1
V: TRBV27
size: few

DNA: TGTGCCTGGAGTCGAACGGGACAGATAAACACTGAAGCTTTCTTT
CDR3: CAWSRTGQINTEAFF
J: TRBJ1-1
D: TRBD1
V: TRBV30
size: -